This TCR beta chain was identified during a study of CD8+CD57+ T cells in acquired aplastic anemia (dated by TCRdb to the late 2010s). With respect to the entire study: DNA extracted from sorted CD4+ and CD8+ cells had a mean of about 3.2 ug, with a range of about 0.18 to 27.4 ug. CD8+CD57+ expansion was defined as a frequency above the mean frequency observed in healthy subjects. The research as a whole found: Some 30 CD8+ CDR3 sequences were found to be shared between patients and controls, but these sequences appeared to be highly expressed in patients and within the immunodominant clones of the patients. No significant difference in CD8+ Simpson's diversity was found between patients and healthy controls (P=0.060).

In its sample, this clonotype was seen a few times. Its antigen remains unidentified. It has no much larger one-base neighbor in the sample; base qualities were not kept. Profiling of TCR beta VDJ combinations and CDR3 sequences used genomic DNA as the template. TCR repertoire sequencing was run on an Illumina HiSeq 2000. The source study handled its data this way. TRBV/TRBJ rearrangement plots, CDR3 size and DJ length profiles, and Simpson's diversity index were used to assess repertoires. Whichever DNA sequence was most abundant in the deep sequencing data was defined as the immunodominant clone. CDR3 amino acid sequences were screened for sharing across subjects and compared with published repertoires and the VDJdb database. TCRdb handled the public reads itself, with Q25 trimming in fastp and clone calling in MiXCR, and kept productive beta chains. Identical CDR3 proteins give one entry, which carries the most common genes and DNA. Here the V and J calls rest on TCRdb's processing, not on the authors' analysis. The sample table shows about 120,000 distinct CDR3 sequences, and about 60% are seen once. Jointly, the top ten make up around 29% of the sample.

CDR1 is given as MNHEY and CDR2 as SMNVEV, both from the germline V gene (reference sequence). V is cut back by 7 bases and J by 3 bases, with 9 bases in the junction unmatched. There are 15 amino acids in the CDR3, from cysteine to phenylalanine inclusive. Only CDR3 DNA remains: 45 bases, in frame from the first base. Patients chosen for sequencing had shown expansion of CD8+CD57+ cells by flow cytometry. Severe acquired aplastic anemia was diagnosed in all patients according to International Study of Aplastic Anemia and Agranulocytosis and Camitta criteria. No therapy had been received by the patients at the time of blood sampling. TCR repertoires of sorted CD4+ and CD8+ blood T cells from severe aplastic anemia patients and healthy subjects were deep-sequenced in the study. Patients were enrolled under clinicaltrials.gov protocols 00001620, 01623167, 00001397, 00071045, 00081523 and 00961064 in the USA. Ficoll-Paque density gradient centrifugation was used to isolate peripheral blood mononuclear cells. Before DNA was extracted, CD4+ and CD8+ T cells were sorted using either FACS or magnetic beads.

This chain is built from TRBV27 and TRBJ2-3, and 8 bases in between align with TRBD2. This clonotype was obtained from a human donor with aplastic anemia. Sample: sorted CD4+, CD8+, or CD8+CD57+ T cells (not recorded which) from PBMCs. The nucleotide sequence is given as TGTGCCAGCAATTTCGGGAGCGGGAGTACAGATACGCAGTATTTT. It is translated as CASNFGSGSTDTQYF.